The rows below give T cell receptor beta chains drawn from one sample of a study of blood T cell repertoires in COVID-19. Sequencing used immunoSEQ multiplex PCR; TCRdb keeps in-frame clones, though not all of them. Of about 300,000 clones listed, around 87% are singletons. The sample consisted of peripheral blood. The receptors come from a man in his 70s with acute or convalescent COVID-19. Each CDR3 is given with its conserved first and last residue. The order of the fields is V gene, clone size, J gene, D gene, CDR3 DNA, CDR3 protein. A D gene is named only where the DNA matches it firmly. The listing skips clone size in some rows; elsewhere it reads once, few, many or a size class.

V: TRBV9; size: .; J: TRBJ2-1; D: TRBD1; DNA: TGTGCCAGCAGCCTCGGGACAGGGAGGAACAATGAGCAGTTCTTC; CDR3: CASSLGTGRNNEQFF
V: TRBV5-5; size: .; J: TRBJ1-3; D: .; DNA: TGTGCCAGCAGCTCCTCGGCCGGGTTCTCTGGAAACACCATATATTTT; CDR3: CASSSSAGFSGNTIYF
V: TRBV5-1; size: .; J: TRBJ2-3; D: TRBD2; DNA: TGCGCCAGCAGACCACTAGCGGGGATCACAGATACGCAGTATTTT; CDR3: CASRPLAGITDTQYF
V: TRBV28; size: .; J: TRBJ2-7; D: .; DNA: TGTGCCAGCAGTTTATTTGGGGGGGGCAAGGCCTACGAGCAGTACTTC; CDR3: CASSLFGGGKAYEQYF
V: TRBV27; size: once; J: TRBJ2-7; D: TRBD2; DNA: TGTGCCAGCAGAGCGGGGTACTCCTACGAGCAGTACTTC; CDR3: CASRAGYSYEQYF
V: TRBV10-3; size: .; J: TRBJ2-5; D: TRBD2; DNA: TGTGCCATCAGTGAGTCCCCGGGTAGCGGGACCCAATACCAAGAGACCCAGTACTTC; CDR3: CAISESPGSGTQYQETQYF
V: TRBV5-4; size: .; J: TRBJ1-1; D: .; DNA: TGTGCCAGCAGCTCCCCCCTCCGACCACTAGAAGCTTTCTTT; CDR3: CASSSPLRPLEAFF
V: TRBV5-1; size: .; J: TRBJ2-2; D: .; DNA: TGCGCCAGCAGCTTGTATGGACAGAACACCGGGGAGCTGTTTTTT; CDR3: CASSLYGQNTGELFF
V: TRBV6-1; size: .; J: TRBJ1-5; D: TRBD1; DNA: TGTGCCAGCAGTGAAGCGCTTCAGGGGGCGGGTCAGCCCCAGCATTTT; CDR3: CASSEALQGAGQPQHF
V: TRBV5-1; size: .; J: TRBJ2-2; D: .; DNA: TGCGCCAGCAGCTTTGGGGCCACGAACACCGGGGAGCTGTTTTTT; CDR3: CASSFGATNTGELFF
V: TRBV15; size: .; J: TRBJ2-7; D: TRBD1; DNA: TGTGCCACCAGCGTTGACAGGGCCGGGCAGTACTTC; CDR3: CATSVDRAGQYF
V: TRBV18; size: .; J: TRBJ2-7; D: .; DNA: TGTGCCAGCTCACCTCAGACAGGCTACGAGCAGTACTTC; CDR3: CASSPQTGYEQYF
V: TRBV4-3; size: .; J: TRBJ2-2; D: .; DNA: TGCGCCAGCAGCCGGGACACGAACACCGGGGAGCTGTTTTTT; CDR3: CASSRDTNTGELFF
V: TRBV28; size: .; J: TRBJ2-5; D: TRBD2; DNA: TGTGCCAGCAGTTCTTCCGGGGGGGCAGGGGAGACCCAGTACTTC; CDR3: CASSSSGGAGETQYF
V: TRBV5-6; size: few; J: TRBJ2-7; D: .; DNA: TGTGCCAGCAGCTTGCGGGGAAAACCCTACGAGCAGTACTTC; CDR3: CASSLRGKPYEQYF
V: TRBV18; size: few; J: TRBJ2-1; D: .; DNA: TGTGCCAGCTCACCCAGGGATCCGGCCTACAATGAGCAGTTCTTC; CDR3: CASSPRDPAYNEQFF
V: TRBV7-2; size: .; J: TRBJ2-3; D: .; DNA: TGTGCCAGCAGCTCGGGGTTTCGGGATACGCAGTATTTT; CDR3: CASSSGFRDTQYF
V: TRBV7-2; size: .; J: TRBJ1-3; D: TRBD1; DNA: TGTGCCAGCAGCTTAGCGGGGACAGGAAAGCGCGGAAACACCATATATTTT; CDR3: CASSLAGTGKRGNTIYF
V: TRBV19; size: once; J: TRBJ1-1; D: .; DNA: TGTGCCAGTAGTCTGAATCAGGGGAACACTGAAGCTTTCTTT; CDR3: CASSLNQGNTEAFF
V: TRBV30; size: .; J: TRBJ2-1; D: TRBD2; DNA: TGTGCCTGGAGTGTAGGAACCGGACTAGCGGGGATTGACTCCTACAATGAGCAGTTCTTC; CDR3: CAWSVGTGLAGIDSYNEQFF
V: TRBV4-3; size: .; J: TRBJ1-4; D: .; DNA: TGCGCCAGCAGCCAAGTTGTTGGGCCAAATGAAAAACTGTTTTTT; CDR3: CASSQVVGPNEKLFF
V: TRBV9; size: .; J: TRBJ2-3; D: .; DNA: TGTGCCAGCAGCGACAGGACAGATACGCAGTATTTT; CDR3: CASSDRTDTQYF
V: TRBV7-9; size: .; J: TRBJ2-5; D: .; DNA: TGTGCCAGCAGCTTATATAGCGCACAAGAGACCCAGTACTTC; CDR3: CASSLYSAQETQYF
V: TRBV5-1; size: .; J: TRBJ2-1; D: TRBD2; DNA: TGCGCCAGCAGACCCGGGACTAGCACCTACAATGAGCAGTTCTTC; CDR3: CASRPGTSTYNEQFF
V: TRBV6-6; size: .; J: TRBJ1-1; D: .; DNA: TGTGCCAGCAGATCCCCCGGGTACACTGAAGCTTTCTTT; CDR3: CASRSPGYTEAFF
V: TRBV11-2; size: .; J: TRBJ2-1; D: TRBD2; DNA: TGTGCCAGCAGTTCACGTCGGGTGGGACTAGCGAGCAATGAGCAGTTCTTC; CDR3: CASSSRRVGLASNEQFF
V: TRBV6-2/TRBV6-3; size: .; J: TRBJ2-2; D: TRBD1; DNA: TGTGCCAGCAGCGATCCGGGACAGGGGTTAGGGCTGTTTTTT; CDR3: CASSDPGQGLGLFF
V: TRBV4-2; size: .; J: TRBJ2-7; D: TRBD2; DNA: TGTGCCAGCAGCCAAGAAGGCGGGAGGGCCAGCTACGAGCAGTACTTC; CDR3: CASSQEGGRASYEQYF
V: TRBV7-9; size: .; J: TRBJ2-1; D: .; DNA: TGTGCCAGCAGCGCCGCCGGACACCGAATGATAGACAATGAGCAGTTCTTC; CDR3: CASSAAGHRMIDNEQFF
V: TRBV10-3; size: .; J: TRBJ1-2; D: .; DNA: TGTGCCATCAGTGAAAGGAGGGAGAACTATGGCTACACCTTC; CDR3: CAISERRENYGYTF
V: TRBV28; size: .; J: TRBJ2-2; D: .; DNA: TGTGCCAGCAGTTTATGGTCGGCGAACACCGGGGAGCTGTTTTTT; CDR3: CASSLWSANTGELFF
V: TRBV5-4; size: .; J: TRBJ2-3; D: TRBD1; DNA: TGTGCCAGTATGCCAGGGGGCCGGGGCGCAGATACGCAGTATTTT; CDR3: CASMPGGRGADTQYF
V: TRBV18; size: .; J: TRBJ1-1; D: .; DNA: TGTGCCAGCTCACCACCAGGGGCCACTGAAGCTTTCTTT; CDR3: CASSPPGATEAFF
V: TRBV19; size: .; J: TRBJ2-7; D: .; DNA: TGTGCCAGTAGTCCAGAGGGGGGGGCGACCTACGAGCAGTACTTC; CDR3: CASSPEGGATYEQYF
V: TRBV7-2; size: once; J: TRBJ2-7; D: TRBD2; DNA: TGTGCCAGCAGCATTGGGACTAGCGCCTACGAGCAGTACTTC; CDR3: CASSIGTSAYEQYF
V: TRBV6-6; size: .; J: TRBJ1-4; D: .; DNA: TGTGCCAGCAGTCGCGATGGCATGGCAGCAGGAAAACTGTTTTTT; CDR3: CASSRDGMAAGKLFF
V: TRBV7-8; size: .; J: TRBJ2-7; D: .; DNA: TGTGCCAGCAGCTTAGTAGCGCACGAGCAGTACTTC; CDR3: CASSLVAHEQYF
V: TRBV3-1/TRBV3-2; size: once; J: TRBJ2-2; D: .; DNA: TGTGCCAGCAGACCGACTCTGGTCGGGGAGCTGTTTTTT; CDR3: CASRPTLVGELFF
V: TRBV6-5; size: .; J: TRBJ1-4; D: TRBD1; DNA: TGTGCCACCATTGGAGGGACAGGGAATGAAAAACTGTTTTTT; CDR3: CATIGGTGNEKLFF
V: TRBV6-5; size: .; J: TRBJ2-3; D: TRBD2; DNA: TGTGCCAGCCGAACTAGCGGCGCAGATACGCAGTATTTT; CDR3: CASRTSGADTQYF
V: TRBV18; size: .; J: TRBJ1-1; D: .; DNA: TGTGCCAGCTCACTACTCTGGGCAGGGGCTGAAAACACTGAAGCTTTCTTT; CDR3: CASSLLWAGAENTEAFF
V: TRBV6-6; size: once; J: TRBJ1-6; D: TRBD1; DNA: TGTGCCAGCCAGAACACAGGGGTTTTGGATTCACCCCTCCACTTT; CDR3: CASQNTGVLDSPLHF
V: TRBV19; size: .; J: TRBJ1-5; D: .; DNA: TGTGCCAGTAGTACCCAGGGTACTCAGCCCCAGCATTTT; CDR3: CASSTQGTQPQHF
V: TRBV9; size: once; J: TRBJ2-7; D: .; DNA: TGTGCCAGCAGCGTAGGGGGCGGCAAACCCTACGAGCAGTACTTC; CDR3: CASSVGGGKPYEQYF
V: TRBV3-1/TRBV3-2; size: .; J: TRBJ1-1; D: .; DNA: TGTGCCAGCAGCCAAGTGACTGTGAACACTGAAGCTTTCTTT; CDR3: CASSQVTVNTEAFF
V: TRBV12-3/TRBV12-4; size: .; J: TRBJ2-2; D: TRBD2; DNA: TGTGCCGGACTAGGAGTCCCCGGGGAGCTGTTTTTT; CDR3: CAGLGVPGELFF
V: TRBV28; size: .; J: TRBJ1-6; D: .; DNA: TGTGCCAGCAGCCGCGCCGGGACACAAAATTCACCCCTCCACTTT; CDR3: CASSRAGTQNSPLHF
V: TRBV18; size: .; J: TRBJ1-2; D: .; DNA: TGTGCCAGCTCACCACCAACAGTAGGCTACACCTTC; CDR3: CASSPPTVGYTF
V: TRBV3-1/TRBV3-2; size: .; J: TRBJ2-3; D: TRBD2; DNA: TGTGCCAGCAGCCAAGGGGGACTAGCGGGGGCTAGCGGGACGCAGTATTTT; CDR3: CASSQGGLAGASGTQYF
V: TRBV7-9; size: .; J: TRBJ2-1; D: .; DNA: TGTGCCAGCAGCTTAGAGGTCGGGCAGGGGAATGAGCAGTTCTTC; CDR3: CASSLEVGQGNEQFF
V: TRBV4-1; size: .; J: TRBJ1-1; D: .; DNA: TGCGCCAGCAGCCAGGTTAGAAGCTCGGGCACTGAAGCTTTCTTT; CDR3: CASSQVRSSGTEAFF
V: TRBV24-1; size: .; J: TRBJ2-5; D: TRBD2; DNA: TGTGCCACCAGTGATTACCGCGGGGGAGGGGAGACCCAGTACTTC; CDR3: CATSDYRGGGETQYF
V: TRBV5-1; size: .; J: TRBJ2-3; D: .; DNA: TGCGCCAGCAGCTTGCTCACAGATACGCAGTATTTT; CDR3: CASSLLTDTQYF
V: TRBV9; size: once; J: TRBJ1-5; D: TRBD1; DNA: TGTGCCAGCAGCGTAGCGTTAAATACCGGGACAGGGAAGGTTTTTGGTTATCAGCCCCAGCATTTT; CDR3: CASSVALNTGTGKVFGYQPQHF
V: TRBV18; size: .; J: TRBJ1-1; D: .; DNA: TGTGCCAGCTCAGCAGACAGATACACTGAAGCTTTCTTT; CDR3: CASSADRYTEAFF